This T cell receptor beta chain was captured by sequencing in a study of CD8+ T cells in alopecia areata. The overall study: Tofacitinib continued for 6 to 18 months and was then withheld for 6 months.

RNA extraction was followed by reverse transcription into cDNA, which acted as the sequencing template. Data came from immunoSEQ multiplex PCR; TCRdb stores just in-frame clones and leaves some out. The sample holds 160,000 or so clones, roughly 63% seen once. V lost 3 bases and J lost 7; bases outside the gene matches: 7. Germline CDR1 reads SQVTM; CDR2 reads ANQGSEA. The CDR3 loop spans 13 amino acids. As regards this clone: Its antigen is undetermined.

This sample's treatment: oral pan-JAK inhibitor, 5-10 mg twice daily. CD4+ and CD8+ T cells were sorted from PBMCs. General observations from the study: Under tofacitinib, fewer expanded CD8+ clones appeared among the top 100 scalp clones. Scalp and blood retained many expanded lesional clones during tofacitinib.

The material was CD4+ T cells sorted from blood, obtained between weeks 55 and 65, from a patient treated with tofacitinib. The receptor's source is a human donor with alopecia areata. The chain couples TRBV29-1 to TRBJ2-3; 7 positions match TRBD1. This CDR3 is CSVEDRMGNTQYF. In DNA form, the CDR3 reads TGCAGCGTTGAGGACAGGATGGGAAATACGCAGTATTTT.